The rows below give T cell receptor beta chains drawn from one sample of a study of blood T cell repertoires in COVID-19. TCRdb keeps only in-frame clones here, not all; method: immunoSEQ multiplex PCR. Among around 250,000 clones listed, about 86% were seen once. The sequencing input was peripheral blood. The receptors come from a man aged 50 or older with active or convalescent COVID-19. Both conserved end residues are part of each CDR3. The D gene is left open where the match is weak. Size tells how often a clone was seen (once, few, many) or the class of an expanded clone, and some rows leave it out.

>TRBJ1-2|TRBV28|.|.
TGTGCCAGCAGGCAGACAGCCAACTATGGCTACACCTTC
CASRQTANYGYTF
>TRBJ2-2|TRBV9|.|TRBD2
TGTGCCAGCAGCGTAGTGGCTAGCGGGGGGGCTACGGGCACCGGGGAGCTGTTTTTT
CASSVVASGGATGTGELFF
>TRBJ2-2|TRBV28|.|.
TGTGCCGCCGTTCTAAACGGGGAGCTGTTTTTT
CAAVLNGELFF
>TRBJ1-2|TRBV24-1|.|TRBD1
TGTGCCACCAGCCGGACAGGGAATGGCTACACCTTC
CATSRTGNGYTF
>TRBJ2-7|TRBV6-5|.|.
TGTGCCAGCAGGGACAATCTGGGCAGCACCTACGAGCAGTACTTC
CASRDNLGSTYEQYF
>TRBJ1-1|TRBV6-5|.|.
TGTGCCAGCAGCAGGGGCACTGAAGCTTTCTTT
CASSRGTEAFF
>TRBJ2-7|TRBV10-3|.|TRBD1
TGTGCCATCAGTGAGGCCACCGGGACAGGGACGGGCGAGCAGTACTTC
CAISEATGTGTGEQYF
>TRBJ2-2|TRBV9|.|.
TGTGCCAGCAGCGTAGATCTCCCCGGGGAGCTGTTTTTT
CASSVDLPGELFF
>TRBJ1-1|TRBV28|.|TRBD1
TGTGCCAGCAGTTCCCCGAGCGGACAGGGCACTGAAGCTTTCTTT
CASSSPSGQGTEAFF
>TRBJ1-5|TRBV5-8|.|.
TGTGCCAGCAGGGATACAGGGTTGGGGAGCAATCAGCCCCAGCATTTT
CASRDTGLGSNQPQHF
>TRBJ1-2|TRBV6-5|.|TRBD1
TGTGCCAGCACCAGGACAGGGGGCCATGGCTACACCTTC
CASTRTGGHGYTF
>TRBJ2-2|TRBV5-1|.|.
TGCGCCAGCAGCTTGGCCGAGACGAACACCGGGGAGCTGTTTTTT
CASSLAETNTGELFF
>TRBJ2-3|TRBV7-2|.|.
TGTGCCAGCAGCTTAGGAGGGGGGGCCGAAGATACGCAGTATTTT
CASSLGGGAEDTQYF
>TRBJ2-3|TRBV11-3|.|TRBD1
TGTGCCAGCAGCTTAGATGGACAGGGGCAAGATACGCAGTATTTT
CASSLDGQGQDTQYF
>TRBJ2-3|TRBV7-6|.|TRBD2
TGTGCCAGCAGCTTAGCGGCTAGCGGGGGGTTCAGCACAGATACGCAGTATTTT
CASSLAASGGFSTDTQYF
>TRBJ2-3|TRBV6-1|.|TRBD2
TGTGCCAGCAGTCAAGCCGGGACTAGCAGGACAGATACGCAGTATTTT
CASSQAGTSRTDTQYF
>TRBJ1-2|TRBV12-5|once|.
TGTGCTAGTGGTTTGGCAACTTCAGGGGCTGGTGGCTACACCTTC
CASGLATSGAGGYTF
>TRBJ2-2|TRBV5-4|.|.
TGTGCCAGCACCACGACGAATCTAGCGACCACCGGGGAGCTGTTTTTT
CASTTTNLATTGELFF
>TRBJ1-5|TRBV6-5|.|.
TGTGCCAGCAGCGTACTTCCAGGGCTCACTCAGCCCCAGCATTTT
CASSVLPGLTQPQHF
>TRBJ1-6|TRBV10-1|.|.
TGCGCCAGCAAGGTGGAGGAGGCCAATTCACCCCTCCACTTT
CASKVEEANSPLHF
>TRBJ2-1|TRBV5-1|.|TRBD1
TGCGCCAGCAGCTACATACAGGGGAGTAGTGGCAATGAGCAGTTCTTC
CASSYIQGSSGNEQFF
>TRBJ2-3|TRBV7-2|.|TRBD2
TGTGCCAGCAGCCCTAGAGGAGGGCGGGGGGGTACGCAGTATTTT
CASSPRGGRGGTQYF
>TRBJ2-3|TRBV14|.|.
TGTGCCAGCAGCCCACAGAAGGCAGGGTTTACGCAGTATTTT
CASSPQKAGFTQYF
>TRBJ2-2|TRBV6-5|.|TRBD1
TGTGCCAGCAGCCGGGACAGGCTCGCCGGGGAGCTGTTTTTT
CASSRDRLAGELFF
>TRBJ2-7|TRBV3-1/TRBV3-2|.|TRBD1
TGTGCCAGCAGCCTCGGGACAGGGCCCCATTACGAGCAGTACTTC
CASSLGTGPHYEQYF
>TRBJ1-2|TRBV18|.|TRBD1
TGTGCCAGCTCAAACTCCGACAGGGGGCTCGACTATGGCTACACCTTC
CASSNSDRGLDYGYTF
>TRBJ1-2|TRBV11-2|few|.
TGTGCCAGCAGCCTGGGTCGGGACTATGGCTACACCTTC
CASSLGRDYGYTF
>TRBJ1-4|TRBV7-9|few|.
TGTGCCAGCAGACCCCTTAGGGGCATAGTCAATGAAAAACTGTTTTTT
CASRPLRGIVNEKLFF
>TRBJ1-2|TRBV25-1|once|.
TGTGCCAGCAGTGACAGAAACTATGGCTACACCTTC
CASSDRNYGYTF
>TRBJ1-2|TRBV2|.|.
TGTGCCAGCAGGGACAGTGTCTATGGCTACACCTTC
CASRDSVYGYTF
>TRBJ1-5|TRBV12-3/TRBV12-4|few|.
TGTGCCAGCAGTTTGGGGGCGGCTCAGCCCCAGCATTTT
CASSLGAAQPQHF
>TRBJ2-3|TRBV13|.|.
TGTGCCAGCAGCCAATATAGCTGGGGAGCGATGGCAGATACGCAGTATTTT
CASSQYSWGAMADTQYF
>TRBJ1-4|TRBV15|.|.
TGTGCCACCAGCAGCTGGGGGGGTAATGAAAAACTGTTTTTT
CATSSWGGNEKLFF
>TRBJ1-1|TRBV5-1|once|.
TGCGCCAGCAGCCAAGGCGTCGGGGCTTTCTTT
CASSQGVGAFF
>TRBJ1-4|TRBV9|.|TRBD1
TGTGCCAGCAGTTCAACCCAGGGGGTTTCGTGGGAAAAACTGTTTTTT
CASSSTQGVSWEKLFF
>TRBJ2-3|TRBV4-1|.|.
TGCGCCAGCAGCCAAGATGGGGCGGAGACTAGCACAGATACGCAGTATTTT
CASSQDGAETSTDTQYF
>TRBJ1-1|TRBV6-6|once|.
TGTGCAAGCCAGGGGATATTGAACACTGAAGCTTTCTTT
CASQGILNTEAFF
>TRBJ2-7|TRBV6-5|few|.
TGTGCCAGCAGACCAACAGGGGCGGGGGAGCAGTACTTC
CASRPTGAGEQYF
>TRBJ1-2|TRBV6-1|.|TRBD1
TGTGCCAGCAGGGAAACCGGGACAGGGGGAAACTATGGCTACACCTTC
CASRETGTGGNYGYTF
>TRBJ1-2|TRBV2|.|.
TGTGCCAGCGCGGGGGAGGGCGAAGGAGGCTACACCTTC
CASAGEGEGGYTF